Below, 17 T cell receptor beta chains from the same sample are listed, as sequenced in a study of shared clonotypes between healthy human individuals. Naive CD8 cells, CD45RO-negative and positively selected for CCR7, excluded terminally differentiated effector memory CD45RA+ cells. TCRdb keeps only in-frame clones here, not all; method: immunoSEQ multiplex PCR. The data contain about 1,800,000 clones, approximately 94% of them singletons. Specimen: naive CD8+ T cells sorted from blood. The receptors were gathered from a man between 18 and 29 years old in good health.

The chain uses TRBV4-3 and TRBJ2-1, with 9 bases matching TRBD2. The trim removed 4 bases at V and 0 bases at J, leaving 7 bases unmatched. CDR1 and CDR2 (germline): LGHNA, YSLEER. The CDR3 covers 17 residues. The CDR3 coding sequence is TGCGCCAGCAGCCCAAGGATAGCGGGAGACTCCTACAATGAGCAGTTCTTC. Its protein product is CASSPRIAGDSYNEQFF.

The J gene is TRBJ1-2, the V gene TRBV4-2; D is undetermined. Per germline, CDR1 LGHNA and CDR2 YNFKEQ. This CDR3 comprises 15 residues. Trimming removed 2 bases from V and 8 bases from J, with 18 bases in between. The CDR3 nucleotides read TGTGCCAGCAGCCAATGGGGAGGAGGTGCTGGCGGCTACACCTTC. Amino acid sequence: CASSQWGGGAGGYTF.

The CDR3 is CASSIFGLTDTQYF. The CDR3 DNA sequence: TGTGCCAGTAGTATATTCGGACTCACAGATACGCAGTATTTT. This chain connects TRBV19 to TRBJ2-3; D is possibly TRBD2 (5 bases). With 2 bases removed from V and 2 bases from J, the gap between germline ends came to 8 bases. The CDR3 totals 14 residues. Germline V gene data show CDR1 as LNHDA and CDR2 as SQIVND (reference sequence).

This clone appeared a single time. The V call is TRBV19, the J call TRBJ2-1; no firm D call. The germline V gene encodes CDR1 LNHDA and CDR2 SQIVND (reference sequence). This CDR3 region has 14 residues. V dropped 3 bases and J dropped 4 bases, with 10 bases sitting between them. This CDR3 is CASSMGTEYNEQFF. CDR3 bases: TGTGCCAGTAGTATGGGTACGGAGTACAATGAGCAGTTCTTC.

The V gene is TRBV27, the J gene TRBJ2-7; weak D call: TRBD2 (6 bases). CDR3 length: 14 residues. Trimming left V 5 bases short and J 5 bases short, with 16 bases between. CDR1 is MNHEY and CDR2 is SMNVEV in the germline V gene (reference sequence). CDR3 sequence reads: CASSPHAGRNEQYF. CDR3 DNA sequence: TGTGCCAGCAGTCCCCATGCGGGAAGGAACGAGCAGTACTTC.

This sequence joins TRBV11-2 and TRBJ2-7; possible D gene TRBD2, 5 bases. Looked up from germline, CDR1 is SGHAT and CDR2 is FQNNGV. Between the trimmed V and J ends, which lost 5 bases and 4 bases, there was a span of 15 bases. The CDR3 is made up of 14 amino acids. The CDR3 loop reads CASSPHVRAYEQYF. The CDR3 DNA reads as TGTGCCAGCAGCCCGCACGTGCGGGCGTACGAGCAGTACTTC.

The chain has TRBV21-1 and TRBJ1-2; the table's D call of TRBD1 was not tested on the DNA. TRBV21-1 represents a pseudogene. The CDR3 covers 14 residues. The CDR3 spells CASMTVGCDYGYTF. CDR3 DNA sequence: TGTGCCAGCATGACAGTCGGCTGTGACTATGGCTACACCTTC.

This chain joins TRBV29-1 and TRBJ1-2, with TRBD1 matching over 7 bases. V gave up 3 bases and J gave up 6 bases; unmatched junction bases: 4. Germline V gene lookup returns CDR1 SQVTM and CDR2 ANQGSEA. The CDR3 length is 12 residues. CDR3 bases: TGCAGCGTTGAGGGTGACAGGGATGGCTACACCTTC. Its translation: CSVEGDRDGYTF.

This chain joins TRBV27 and TRBJ2-7; 8 nucleotides agree with TRBD1. This CDR3 spans 14 amino acids. With V trimmed by 2 bases and J by 4 bases, 4 bases remained unmatched. CDR1 is MNHEY and CDR2 is SMNVEV in the germline V gene (reference sequence). The CDR3 here is CASSLGQGRYEQYF. The CDR3 DNA reads as TGTGCCAGCAGTTTAGGACAGGGCAGGTACGAGCAGTACTTC.

The chain has TRBV27 and TRBJ1-2; 7 bases line up with TRBD1. The CDR3 has 14 residues. Looked up from germline, CDR1 is MNHEY and CDR2 is SMNVEV (reference sequence). V dropped 4 bases and J dropped 5; count of bases not matched to a gene: 7. The CDR3 spells CASSSSGQKYGYTF. CDR3 nucleotides: TGTGCCAGCAGTTCATCGGGACAGAAATATGGCTACACCTTC.

V and J are TRBV5-5 and TRBJ2-7; maybe TRBD1 (6 bases). This CDR3 region has 15 residues. The germline CDR1 and CDR2 sequences are SGHKS and YYEKEE (reference sequence). V gave up 3 bases and J gave up 3 bases, with 16 bases separating them. The CDR3 sequence: CASSWTPGTSYEQYF. CDR3 DNA sequence: TGTGCCAGCAGCTGGACGCCGGGGACAAGCTACGAGCAGTACTTC.

This chain uses TRBV5-5 with TRBJ1-2, with TRBD1 as a possible D gene (5 bases). V was shortened by 1 base and J by 6 bases, with 10 bases between the two germline ends. The CDR3 is made up of 13 amino acids. Germline V gives CDR1 SGHKS, CDR2 YYEKEE (reference sequence). CDR3 sequence (DNA): TGTGCCAGCAGCTTGCAGGGTCCAGATGGCTACACCTTC. Its translation is CASSLQGPDGYTF.

Comments on this clone: Other DNA sequences in the same sample also yield this CDR3. V usage is TRBV30 and J usage is TRBJ2-7, with a weak D call TRBD1 (5 bases). Germline CDR1 and CDR2: GTSNPN and SVGIG (reference sequence). The germline V and J ends were trimmed by 3 bases and 3 bases, with 9 bases remaining between them. This CDR3 has 12 residues. CDR3 amino acids: CAWSLTDYEQYF. The CDR3 DNA reads as TGTGCCTGGAGCTTGACAGACTACGAGCAGTACTTC. The whole variable domain, filled in from reference TRBV30 and TRBJ2-7, reads SQTIHQWPATLVQPVGSPLSLECTVEGTSNPNLYWYRQAAGRGLQLLFYSVGIGQISSEVPQNLSASRPQDRQFILSSKKLLLSDSGFYLCAWSLTDYEQYFGPGTRLTVT.

CDR3 coding DNA: TGTGCCAGCAGTGAAGGGACAGGGGCAACTTTTAATGAAAAACTGTTTTTT. Its protein product is CASSEGTGATFNEKLFF. The rearrangement uses TRBV25-1 and TRBJ1-4; TRBD1 matches at 10 bases. Germline loops: CDR1 MGHDK, CDR2 SYGVNS. The CDR3 contains 17 residues. V lost 2 bases and J lost 4; bases outside the gene matches: 7.

This chain connects TRBV6-5 to TRBJ2-1; 9 nucleotides line up with TRBD1. Unmatched junction bases numbered 10, after V lost 6 bases and J lost 13 bases. The CDR3 contains 13 residues. Germline CDR1 MNHEY, CDR2 SVGAGI. The DNA for the CDR3 is TGTGCCAGCAGGATAAGACACAGGGGGCGTCAGTTCTTC. This translates into CASRIRHRGRQFF.

This chain joins TRBV28 and TRBJ1-4, with D unclear. V was trimmed by 2 bases and J by 7 bases, leaving 8 bases between them. CDR3 size: 13 residues. CDR1 is MDHEN and CDR2 is SYDVKM in the germline V gene. The chain's CDR3 is CASSLPGSEKLFF. In DNA, the CDR3 is TGTGCCAGCAGTTTACCCGGAAGTGAAAAACTGTTTTTT. Full variable domain (remainder filled in from reference TRBV28 and TRBJ1-4): DVKVTQSSRYLVKRTGEKVFLECVQDMDHENMFWYRQDPGLGLRLIYFSYDVKMKEKGDIPEGYSVSREKKERFSLILESASTNQTSMYLCASSLPGSEKLFFGSGTQLSVL.

The chain uses TRBV7-6 and TRBJ1-1; 8 bases align to TRBD1. J lost 1 base, V lost 3 bases, and 7 bases had no gene match. The germline CDR1 and CDR2 sequences are SGHVS and FNYEAQ. This CDR3 spans 16 amino acids. The DNA for the CDR3 is TGTGCCAGCAGCTTGCGTCAGGGGGCGGCGAACACTGAAGCTTTCTTT. This sequence encodes CASSLRQGAANTEAFF.